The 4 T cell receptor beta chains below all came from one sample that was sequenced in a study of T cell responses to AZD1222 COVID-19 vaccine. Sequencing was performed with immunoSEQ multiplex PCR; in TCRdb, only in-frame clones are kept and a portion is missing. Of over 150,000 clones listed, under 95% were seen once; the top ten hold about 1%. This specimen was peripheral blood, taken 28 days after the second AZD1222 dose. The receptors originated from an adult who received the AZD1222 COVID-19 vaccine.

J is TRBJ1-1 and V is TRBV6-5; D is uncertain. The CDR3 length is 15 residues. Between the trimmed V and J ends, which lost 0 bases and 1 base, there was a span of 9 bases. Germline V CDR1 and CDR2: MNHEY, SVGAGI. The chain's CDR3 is CASSYSLTPNTEAFF. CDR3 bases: TGTGCCAGCAGTTACTCTCTAACGCCGAACACTGAAGCTTTCTTT.

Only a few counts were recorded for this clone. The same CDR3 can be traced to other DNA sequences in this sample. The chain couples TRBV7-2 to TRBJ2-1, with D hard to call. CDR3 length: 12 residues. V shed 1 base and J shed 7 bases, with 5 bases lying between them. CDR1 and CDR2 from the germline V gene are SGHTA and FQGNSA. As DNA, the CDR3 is TGTGCCAGCAGCTTAGGGCAGAATGAGCAGTTCTTC. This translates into CASSLGQNEQFF. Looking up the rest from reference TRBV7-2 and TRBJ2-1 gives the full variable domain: GAGVSQSPSNKVTEKGKDVELRCDPISGHTALYWYRQSLGQGLEFLIYFQGNSAPDKSGLPSDRFSAERTGGSVSTLTIQRTQQEDSAVYLCASSLGQNEQFFGPGTRLTVL.

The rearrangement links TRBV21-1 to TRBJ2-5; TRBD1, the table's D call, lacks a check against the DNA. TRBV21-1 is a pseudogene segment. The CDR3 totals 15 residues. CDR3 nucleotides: TGTGCCAGCAGCAACATCGGACAGGGGCAAGAGACCCAGTACTTC. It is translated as CASSNIGQGQETQYF.

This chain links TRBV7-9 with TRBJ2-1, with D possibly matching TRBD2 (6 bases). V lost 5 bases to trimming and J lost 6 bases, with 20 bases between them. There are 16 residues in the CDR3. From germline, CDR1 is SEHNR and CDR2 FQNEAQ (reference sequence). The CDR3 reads CASSPPGTPQVNEQFF. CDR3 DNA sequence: TGTGCCAGCAGCCCTCCGGGGACTCCTCAGGTCAATGAGCAGTTCTTC.